A single sample gave rise to the 14 T cell receptor beta chains below, sequenced in a study of blood T cells in healthy people across ages. Primers used in a second PCR of about 6 to 12 cycles were a sample-barcoded 5' primer and a J-beta primer mix. One entry per CDR3 protein results from TCRdb running MiXCR on the 5' RACE reads. The profile shows fewer than 900,000 distinct CDR3 sequences, more than 40% of them singletons. Source material: blood. All receptors come from an older woman in good health.

The V gene is TRBV7-6, the J gene TRBJ2-4, with 7 bases matching TRBD1. The J segment lost 0 bases and the V segment lost 5 bases, leaving 4 bases of the junction unmatched. From germline, CDR1 is SGHVS and CDR2 FNYEAQ. The CDR3 length is 15 residues. CDR3 amino acids: CASSPGTEAKNIQYF. Here the CDR3 DNA reads TGTGCCAGCAGCCCCGGGACAGAAGCCAAAAACATTCAGTACTTC. The full variable domain, its missing parts supplied by reference TRBV7-6 and TRBJ2-4, is GAGVSQSPRYKVTKRGQDVALRCDPISGHVSLYWYRQALGQGPEFLTYFNYEAQQDKSGLPNDRFSAERPEGSISTLTIQRTEQRDSAMYRCASSPGTEAKNIQYFGAGTRLSVL.

The chain is built from TRBV9 and TRBJ1-2; the D gene is possibly TRBD1 (6 bases). CDR1 is SGDLS, CDR2 YYNGEE, per germline. The CDR3 runs to 14 residues. Trimming removed 1 base at V and 4 bases at J, with 11 bases between. The CDR3 nucleotides read TGTGCCAGCAGCGTATGGGACACTTCCTATGGCTACACCTTC. It codes for CASSVWDTSYGYTF. The complete variable domain, with remaining parts taken from reference TRBV9 and TRBJ1-2, reads DSGVTQTPKHLITATGQRVTLRCSPRSGDLSVYWYQQSLDQGLQFLIQYYNGEERAKGNILERFSAQQFPDLHSELNLSSLELGDSALYFCASSVWDTSYGYTFGSGTRLTVV.

This chain connects TRBV7-2 to TRBJ1-1; perhaps TRBD1 as D (5 bases). V was trimmed by 1 base and J by 0 bases, leaving 6 bases between them. Germline-derived CDR1 and CDR2 are SGHTA and FQGNSA. CDR3 length equals 14 residues. The CDR3 bases are TGTGCCAGCAGCTTAGTCAGGGTGAACACTGAAGCTTTCTTT. Translating gives CASSLVRVNTEAFF.

The CDR3 region has the DNA TGTGCCTGGACGCGGGGGACCAAACGGGGCTACACCTTC. Its protein is CAWTRGTKRGYTF. The rearrangement joins TRBV30 to TRBJ1-2; perhaps TRBD1 as D (5 bases). Trimming took off 4 bases at V and 8 bases at J, with 17 bases between the two ends. In germline, CDR1 is GTSNPN, CDR2 SVGIG (reference sequence). The CDR3 spans 13 residues.

This clonotype was observed a few times. The gene calls are TRBV18 and TRBJ2-5; maybe TRBD1 (6 bases). The CDR3 is 15 residues long. The V gene's germline CDR1 is KGHSH and CDR2 LQKENI. V was shortened by 8 bases and J by 2 bases, with 18 bases between the two germline ends. The CDR3 loop is CASATQGFSQETQYF. DNA for the CDR3: TGTGCCAGCGCGACACAGGGATTTTCTCAAGAGACCCAGTACTTC.

This clonotype was counted a few times. The rearrangement links TRBV20-1 to TRBJ1-4; 9 positions match TRBD1. The CDR3 extends over 21 amino acids. Germline V lookup: CDR1 DFQATT, CDR2 SNEGSKA (reference sequence). Losses at the gene ends were 2 bases for V and 0 bases for J; bases not matched to a gene: 19. CDR3 region: CSARNNLVGTGLRATNEKLFF. The DNA of the CDR3 is TGCAGTGCTAGAAATAATCTGGTCGGGACAGGGTTACGTGCAACTAATGAAAAACTGTTTTTT.

J is TRBJ2-6 and V is TRBV7-2, with D perhaps TRBD1 or TRBD2 (5 bases each). Deletions cut 0 bases from V and 4 bases from J, with 16 bases between. This CDR3 comprises 18 residues. Germline lookup yields CDR1 SGHTA and CDR2 FQGNSA. The chain's CDR3 is CASSLAGIGALGANVLTF. The CDR3 DNA reads TGTGCCAGCAGCTTAGCGGGTATCGGGGCGCTCGGGGCCAACGTCCTGACTTTC.

This clonotype has only a few counts. The J gene is TRBJ2-3, the V gene TRBV7-2, with D maybe TRBD1 (5 bases). Trimming cost V 5 bases and J 4 bases, with 19 bases left between them. Germline V lookup: CDR1 SGHTA, CDR2 FQGNSA. There are 16 residues in the CDR3. The CDR3 bases are TGTGCCAGCAGCCCTAGGTCTTTGGGGCTATCAGATACGCAGTATTTT. Translation: CASSPRSLGLSDTQYF.

The CDR3 DNA follows: TGTGCCATCAGTGAGTCGACTAACCCCGGGGTTGAGCAGTACTTC. Its protein product is CAISESTNPGVEQYF. V gene TRBV10-3 combines with J gene TRBJ2-7; a weak D match, TRBD2 (5 bases). The CDR3 runs 15 residues. Germline V gene data show CDR1 as ENHRY and CDR2 as SYGVKD. V was cut by 0 bases and J by 7 bases, with 16 bases left in between.

This sequence joins TRBV28 and TRBJ2-1, with D unclear. This CDR3 comprises 10 residues. Looked up from germline, CDR1 is MDHEN and CDR2 is SYDVKM. Between the trimmed V and J ends, which lost 3 bases and 9 bases, there was a span of 3 bases. CDR3 region: CASSLGEQFF. The DNA of the CDR3 is TGTGCCAGCAGTTTGGGTGAGCAGTTCTTC.

The V call is TRBV27, the J call TRBJ2-5; no reliable D call. The DNA end is a closer match to TRBJ2-7, so the J assignment may be wrong. There are 14 residues in the CDR3. CDR1 MNHEY and CDR2 SMNVEV come from the germline V gene (reference sequence). The CDR3 bases are TGTGCCAGCAGTTCACCCCAAGGTTCGGGCGAGCAGTACTTC. It translates to CASSSPQGSGEQYF.

The chain uses TRBV11-3 and TRBJ2-7; D is undetermined. The CDR3 is 14 residues long. The germline V and J ends were trimmed by 5 bases and 0 bases, with 11 bases remaining between them. Germline CDR1 is SGHNT and CDR2 is YENEEA. The CDR3 loop is CASSPDGDSYEQYF. The CDR3 DNA follows: TGTGCCAGCAGCCCAGACGGAGACTCCTACGAGCAGTACTTC.

The chain couples TRBV2 to TRBJ2-7; a weak D match, TRBD1 (6 bases). The CDR3 is made up of 12 amino acids. From germline, CDR1 is SNHLY and CDR2 FYNNEI. The V gene lost 6 bases and the J gene lost 2 bases, with 8 bases spanning the gap. CDR3 nucleotides: TGTGCCAGCAGCACAGGGACCTACGAGCAGTACTTC. It encodes CASSTGTYEQYF.

The J gene is TRBJ2-1, the V gene TRBV7-3, with TRBD1 matching 8 bases. CDR3 size: 16 residues. The J segment lost 0 bases and the V segment lost 4 bases, leaving 5 bases of the junction unmatched. Germline V gene lookup returns CDR1 SGHTA and CDR2 FQGTGA. CDR3 region: CASSSDGQGSYNEQFF. CDR3 coding DNA: TGTGCCAGCAGCTCCGACGGACAGGGCTCCTACAATGAGCAGTTCTTC.